What follows describes a single T cell receptor (beta chain). No antigen is known for it. This entry is derived from a study of radiotherapy plus CTLA-4 blockade in lung cancer. At the level of the study: Disease control was seen in about 30% of patients, objective responses in about 18%.

Some clones are missing from TCRdb's copy, which holds only in-frame ones; the method was immunoSEQ multiplex PCR. The sample lists about 62,000 clones, 77% seen once, with roughly 4.7% in the top ten. Focal radiation and CTLA-4 blockade (ipilimumab) were tested in chemo-refractory metastatic non-small-cell lung cancer patients. The study, taken as a whole, reports: Early blood T cell clone dynamics reportedly forecast response best, with interferon-beta. After radiotherapy and ipilimumab, tumor-derived clones expanded in peripheral blood.

The receptor was derived from a human donor with non-small cell lung cancer who had a complete response to radiotherapy plus ipilimumab. Sequencing was performed on peripheral blood, taken from a patient treated with radiotherapy plus ipilimumab.

This CDR3 reads CASSQDFYGGRSNYGYTF. CDR3 DNA sequence: TGCGCCAGCAGCCAAGATTTTTATGGTGGCAGGAGTAACTATGGCTACACCTTC. J is TRBJ1-2 and V is TRBV4-3; D unclear. Germline assignment: CDR1 LGHNA and CDR2 YSLEER. Between the trimmed V and J ends, which lost 0 bases and 1 base, there was a span of 18 bases. The CDR3 is 18 residues long.